The T cell receptor beta chain under discussion was sequenced for a study of PD-L1 blockade in urothelial cancer. Background on the study: Patients with male sex and bladder-origin urothelial cancer accounted for about 85% of the roughly 29 enrolled.

Measured with immunoSEQ multiplex PCR; TCRdb has only the in-frame clones, and not every one. Of tens of thousands of clones listed, around 91% are singletons. This clonotype was obtained from a woman in her sixties or seventies with urothelial cancer. The sequences come from PBMCs, collected around atezolizumab (anti-PD-L1) treatment.

CDR3 in DNA: TGTGCCAGCAGCTTGGCGCCCCAGGGTACGAATGAGCAGTTCTTC. Its translation is CASSLAPQGTNEQFF. The chain links TRBV5-5 to TRBJ2-1; possible D gene TRBD1, 5 bases. This CDR3 is 15 amino acids long. V was pared by 0 bases and J by 7 bases, with 14 bases between. Germline CDR1 reads SGHKS; CDR2 reads YYEKEE (reference sequence).